Listed below are T cell receptor beta chains from one sample, sequenced in a study of blood T cells in healthy people across ages. TCRdb re-analysed the 5' RACE reads in MiXCR, keeping a single row per CDR3 protein. The sample yields around 750,000 distinct CDR3 sequences, about 53% seen once. Sequencing used blood. These receptors were taken from an elderly man in good health. The CDR3 runs from the conserved cysteine through the conserved F or W.

J	V	CDR3
TRBJ2-7	TRBV4-2	CASSHAGPFRDEQYF
TRBJ1-6	TRBV3-1	CASSQEGQIAYNSPLHF
TRBJ2-1	TRBV20-1	CSAIPLTSGRSDEQFF
TRBJ2-1	TRBV18	CASSPLRDSYNEQFF
TRBJ2-1	TRBV7-9	CASSSGEYQETQFF
TRBJ1-2	TRBV7-2	CASSPKRGYGYTF
TRBJ2-1	TRBV27	CASSPFGLAGWNEQFF
TRBJ2-2	TRBV24-1	CATSQTPTGELFF
TRBJ1-2	TRBV29-1	CSVTIQEGIGGYTF
TRBJ1-1	TRBV5-1	CASSPGQRSQTTEAFF
TRBJ1-1	TRBV5-1	CASSLEGTGAGRTEAFF
TRBJ1-4	TRBV6-5	CASSSATVLNEKLFF
TRBJ2-1	TRBV20-1	CSASRQGNEQFF